Each of the 9 T cell receptor beta chains below was sequenced from the same sample in a study of T cell clones after liver transplantation. Sequencing was performed with immunoSEQ multiplex PCR; in TCRdb, only in-frame clones are kept and a portion is missing. The data hold about 19,000 clones, with over 75% observed a single time. The specimen comprised CD8+ T cells from blood, sampled before liver transplant. The source of these receptors is a human donor who received a liver transplant.

This chain uses TRBV19 with TRBJ2-1; 11 nucleotides agree with TRBD2. The germline V gene encodes CDR1 LNHDA and CDR2 SQIVND (reference sequence). The CDR3 covers 15 residues. The ends lost 5 bases at V and 6 bases at J; junction bases unmatched: 6. CDR3: CASSATSGSPNEQFF. CDR3 in DNA: TGTGCCAGTAGTGCAACTAGCGGGAGTCCCAATGAGCAGTTCTTC.

The chain has TRBV10-3 and TRBJ2-3; D is uncertain. The CDR3 spans 12 residues. V dropped 3 bases and J dropped 2 bases, with 3 bases sitting between them. CDR1 and CDR2 from the germline V gene are ENHRY and SYGVKD. CDR3 region: CAISEYTDTQYF. In DNA, the CDR3 is TGTGCCATCAGTGAATACACAGATACGCAGTATTTT.

The rearrangement links TRBV19 to TRBJ1-1; D possibly corresponds to TRBD1 (5 bases). V was trimmed by 7 bases and J by 0 bases, leaving 15 bases between them. Germline loops: CDR1 LNHDA, CDR2 SQIVND (reference sequence). This CDR3 has 15 amino acids. CDR3 amino acids: CASISGTGLNTEAFF. As DNA, the CDR3 is TGTGCCAGTATTTCCGGGACGGGATTGAACACTGAAGCTTTCTTT.

This chain uses TRBV27 with TRBJ2-7; the match to TRBD2 covers 9 bases. The CDR3 runs 15 residues. Germline V CDR1 and CDR2: MNHEY, SMNVEV (reference sequence). The J segment lost 1 base and the V segment lost 2 bases, leaving 3 bases of the junction unmatched. CDR3: CASSLRAGGSYEQYF. In DNA, the CDR3 is TGTGCCAGCAGTTTAAGAGCGGGGGGATCCTACGAGCAGTACTTC.

This chain joins TRBV2 and TRBJ2-2, with 7 bases matching TRBD1. The V segment lost 7 bases and the J segment 1 base; nucleotides outside the gene matches: 15. This CDR3 contains 18 residues. Per germline, CDR1 SNHLY and CDR2 FYNNEI. The CDR3 sequence is CASIPRVGRQGNTGELFF. The CDR3 DNA is TGTGCCAGCATCCCTCGCGTTGGGAGACAGGGGAACACCGGGGAGCTGTTTTTT.

This chain uses TRBV19 with TRBJ2-7; D not resolved. V lost 3 bases, J lost 0 bases, and 9 bases lay in between. Germline CDR1 LNHDA, CDR2 SQIVND (reference sequence). The CDR3 is 14 amino acids. The CDR3 loop reads CASSMRTGSYEQYF. CDR3 coding DNA: TGTGCCAGTAGTATGAGGACGGGCTCCTACGAGCAGTACTTC.

This clone appeared a single time. The rearrangement uses TRBV4-3 and TRBJ2-4; 10 nucleotides match TRBD2. CDR1 and CDR2 (germline): LGHNA, YSLEER. After removal of 2 bases from V and 9 bases from J, the junction contained 7 bases not matched to a gene. CDR3 length equals 15 residues. The DNA for the CDR3 is TGCGCCAGCAGCCAACACGAGCGGGAGGGGGGCATTCAGTACTTC. It codes for CASSQHEREGGIQYF.

This clone has a single count. This rearrangement joins TRBV9 to TRBJ1-3; 11 nucleotides align to TRBD1. Germline V gene data show CDR1 as SGDLS and CDR2 as YYNGEE. This CDR3 is 18 amino acids long. V shed 3 bases, J shed 4 bases, and the junction held 12 bases outside the gene matches. The CDR3 DNA follows: TGTGCCAGCAGCGGAGAAATGGACAGGGGGCTAAGGGGAAACACCATATATTTT. It specifies CASSGEMDRGLRGNTIYF. The full variable domain, completed using reference TRBV9 and TRBJ1-3, is DSGVTQTPKHLITATGQRVTLRCSPRSGDLSVYWYQQSLDQGLQFLIQYYNGEERAKGNILERFSAQQFPDLHSELNLSSLELGDSALYFCASSGEMDRGLRGNTIYFGEGSWLTVV.

The genes are TRBV27 and TRBJ2-7; 12 nucleotides line up with TRBD1. This CDR3 contains 17 residues. Germline trimming cut 3 bases from V and 4 bases from J; bases unmatched to any gene: 10. In germline, CDR1 is MNHEY, CDR2 SMNVEV (reference sequence). The chain's CDR3 is CASSFYPGQGAVYEQYF. CDR3 nucleotide sequence: TGTGCCAGCAGTTTCTACCCGGGACAGGGGGCTGTATACGAGCAGTACTTC.